Following are 25 T cell receptor beta chains from one sample sequenced in a study of blood T cell repertoires in COVID-19 (TCRdb year 2020). Library generation was performed with the immunoSEQ multiplex PCR assay. What TCRdb holds here is the immuneACCESS table cut down to in-frame rearrangements. Part of the clones is not present; checked against another copy, under half of the missing clones reflect an unresolved V gene, and the others are unexplained. Counted in this sample were some 40,000 clones; approximately 91% of them appeared once. The ten largest clones take up around 20% of the sample. Sequences were obtained from peripheral blood. The source of these receptors is a man in his sixties or seventies with acute or convalescent COVID-19.

This clone was found once. V usage is TRBV18 and J usage is TRBJ2-3; 8 bases line up with TRBD1. The CDR3 runs 15 residues. Trimming took 4 bases from V and 2 from J; bases not matched to a gene: 5. Germline V CDR1 and CDR2: KGHSH, LQKENI. The CDR3 reads CASSRRGPNTDTQYF. The CDR3 nucleotides are TGTGCCAGCTCACGCAGGGGGCCAAACACAGATACGCAGTATTTT.

In its sample, this clone was seen once. The rearrangement links TRBV6-4 to TRBJ2-2, with TRBD1 identical over 7 bases. Germline trimming cut 4 bases from V and 1 base from J; bases unmatched to any gene: 0. This CDR3 region has 14 residues. The germline V gene encodes CDR1 MRHNA and CDR2 SNTAGT. The CDR3 protein is CASSGTGNTGELFF. Here the CDR3 DNA reads TGTGCCAGCAGTGGGACAGGGAACACCGGGGAGCTGTTTTTT.

The rearrangement joins TRBV7-2 to TRBJ2-5; D gene uncertain. The CDR3 length is 14 residues. CDR1 and CDR2 from the germline V gene are SGHTA and FQGNSA. V was pared by 2 bases and J by 0 bases, with 7 bases between. This chain's CDR3 is CASSLTVNQETQYF. DNA of the CDR3: TGTGCCAGCAGCTTAACAGTGAACCAAGAGACCCAGTACTTC.

The rearrangement links TRBV10-3 to TRBJ1-2; D unclear. Germline lookup yields CDR1 ENHRY and CDR2 SYGVKD. Trimming removed 2 bases from V and 8 bases from J, with 9 bases in between. The CDR3 consists of 12 residues. The CDR3 loop is CAISEDLWGYTF. The CDR3 bases are TGTGCCATCAGTGAGGACTTGTGGGGCTACACCTTC.

This clone showed up just a few times. This chain connects TRBV6-4 to TRBJ2-2; possibly TRBD1 for D (6 bases). Between the trimmed V and J ends, which lost 0 bases and 1 base, there was a span of 6 bases. The CDR3 is 15 amino acids. The germline CDR1 and CDR2 sequences are MRHNA and SNTAGT. CDR3 region: CASSDSGQNTGELFF. Here the CDR3 DNA reads TGTGCCAGCAGTGACTCGGGACAGAACACCGGGGAGCTGTTTTTT.

V usage is TRBV5-1 and J usage is TRBJ2-5; D gene uncertain. The ends were cut back, 3 bases at V and 0 bases at J, with 6 bases in the middle. The CDR3 sequence is 13 residues long. Per germline, CDR1 SGHRS and CDR2 YFSETQ. CDR3 residues: CASSYLYQETQYF. DNA of the CDR3: TGCGCCAGCAGCTACTTGTACCAAGAGACCCAGTACTTC. Using reference TRBV5-1 and TRBJ2-5 for the parts outside the CDR3, the full variable domain is KAGVTQTPRYLIKTRGQQVTLSCSPISGHRSVSWYQQTPGQGLQFLFEYFSETQRNKGNFPGRFSGRQFSNSRSEMNVSTLELGDSALYLCASSYLYQETQYFGPGTRLLVL.

This chain connects TRBV7-3 to TRBJ2-1, with D perhaps TRBD2 (6 bases). Germline V gene lookup returns CDR1 SGHTA and CDR2 FQGTGA. The CDR3 totals 13 residues. V was cut by 5 bases and J by 8 bases, with 13 bases left in between. CDR3: CASSPGTYDEQFF. CDR3 DNA: TGTGCCAGCAGCCCGGGGACTTACGATGAGCAGTTCTTC.

This chain uses TRBV3-1 (or the pseudogene TRBV3-2) with TRBJ1-2; 10 bases agree with TRBD1. This CDR3 spans 17 amino acids. CDR1 is LGHDT, CDR2 YNNKEL, per germline (reference sequence). V shed 4 bases and J 8 bases; nucleotides not matched to a gene: 16. For the CDR3, the DNA is TGTGCCAGCAGCCCCCACCCGACAGGGGGCTTAATAGAGGGCTACACCTTC. Its protein product is CASSPHPTGGLIEGYTF.

This clone is a singleton in its sample. V gene TRBV6-6 combines with J gene TRBJ1-1; 9 bases are shared with TRBD1. This CDR3 has 15 amino acids. Germline V gene lookup returns CDR1 MNHNY and CDR2 SVGAGI (reference sequence). After removal of 6 bases from V and 3 bases from J, the junction contained 8 bases not matched to a gene. The CDR3 DNA reads as TGTGCCAGCAGGGAAATACAGGGGGCTGACACTGAAGCTTTCTTT. Protein sequence: CASREIQGADTEAFF.

The V and J genes are TRBV7-2 and TRBJ2-7, with TRBD1 identical over 10 bases. The length of the CDR3 is 15 residues. Germline V gives CDR1 SGHTA, CDR2 FQGNSA. J was trimmed by 3 bases and V by 1 base; bases with no gene match: 3. CDR3: CASSLEGTGVYEQYF. CDR3 coding DNA: TGTGCCAGCAGCTTAGAAGGGACAGGGGTCTACGAGCAGTACTTC.

The table lists this clone with a count of one. The V call is TRBV4-1, the J call TRBJ2-7; D might be TRBD1 (5 bases). The CDR3 contains 15 residues. V lost 5 bases to trimming and J lost 1 base, with 15 bases between them. In germline, CDR1 is MGHRA, CDR2 YSYEKL. CDR3 sequence: CASSDAQGSSYEQYF. The DNA of the CDR3 is TGCGCCAGCAGCGACGCGCAGGGTTCGTCCTACGAGCAGTACTTC.

The chain uses TRBV7-2 and TRBJ2-7; TRBD1 agrees at 9 bases. The CDR3 is 15 residues long. The germline CDR1 and CDR2 sequences are SGHTA and FQGNSA. V shed 5 bases, J shed 2 bases, and the junction held 7 bases outside the gene matches. CDR3 nucleotide sequence: TGTGCCAGCAGCCTCCGGACAGGGGAAGCCTACGAGCAGTACTTC. It is translated as CASSLRTGEAYEQYF.

The V and J genes are TRBV18 and TRBJ1-4, with D perhaps TRBD1 (6 bases). V lost 4 bases to trimming and J lost 5 bases, with 14 bases between them. The CDR3 sequence is 15 residues long. From germline, CDR1 is KGHSH and CDR2 LQKENI. CDR3 DNA sequence: TGTGCCAGCTCACTTCGACAGGCGACGAATGAAAAACTGTTTTTT. Translation gives CASSLRQATNEKLFF.

The chain joins TRBV19 to TRBJ1-2, with no clear D. Germline CDR1 and CDR2: LNHDA and SQIVND (reference sequence). Trimming removed 8 bases from V and 8 bases from J, with 18 bases in between. CDR3 length: 13 residues. CDR3 loop: CASAVVGPFGYTF. The CDR3, as DNA: TGTGCCAGTGCTGTGGTTGGCCCCTTCGGCTACACCTTC.

This clone has only one observation. V gene TRBV5-1 combines with J gene TRBJ2-1, with TRBD2 identical over 11 bases. CDR3 length equals 16 residues. Per the germline V gene, CDR1 is SGHRS and CDR2 is YFSETQ. Trimming at V came to 0 bases and at J to 5 bases, leaving 4 bases not matched to a gene. In DNA, the CDR3 is TGCGCCAGCAGCTTGGATAGCGGGAGGGCCCACAATGAGCAGTTCTTC. It is translated as CASSLDSGRAHNEQFF.

The chain carries TRBV3-1 (or the pseudogene TRBV3-2) and TRBJ2-7, with TRBD2 matching 7 bases. CDR1 is LGHDT, CDR2 YNNKEL, per germline (reference sequence). The CDR3 length is 13 residues. The J segment lost 5 bases and the V segment lost 6 bases, leaving 7 bases of the junction unmatched. This CDR3 is CASRRAGANEQYF. DNA of the CDR3: TGTGCCAGCAGGAGGGCGGGAGCTAACGAGCAGTACTTC.

V is TRBV19 and J is TRBJ2-7; TRBD1 matches at 8 bases. CDR3 length: 15 residues. The V gene end was trimmed by 8 bases and the J gene end by 1 base; junction bases not matched to a gene: 10. Germline CDR1 LNHDA, CDR2 SQIVND (reference sequence). The CDR3 sequence is CASAYAGTGSYEQYF. The DNA of the CDR3 is TGTGCCAGTGCCTACGCCGGGACAGGTTCCTACGAGCAGTACTTC.

The rearrangement uses TRBV7-9 and TRBJ2-1; D possibly corresponds to TRBD2 (6 bases). CDR3 size: 16 residues. In germline, CDR1 is SEHNR, CDR2 FQNEAQ (reference sequence). V lost 5 bases and J lost 6, with 20 bases in between. The CDR3 reads CASSPLGAGQVNEQFF. The CDR3 DNA reads as TGTGCCAGCAGCCCCCTCGGGGCGGGGCAGGTCAATGAGCAGTTCTTC. Together with reference TRBV7-9 and TRBJ2-1, the CDR3 gives the full variable domain: DTGVSQNPRHKITKRGQNVTFRCDPISEHNRLYWYRQTLGQGPEFLTYFQNEAQLEKSRLLSDRFSAERPKGSFSTLEIQRTEQGDSAMYLCASSPLGAGQVNEQFFGPGTRLTVL.

The J gene is TRBJ2-5, the V gene TRBV5-4; 7 positions agree with TRBD1. Germline CDR1 is SGHNT and CDR2 is YYREEE (reference sequence). The CDR3 consists of 14 residues. The ends lost 0 bases at V and 1 base at J; junction bases unmatched: 0. The CDR3 bases are TGTGCCAGCAGCTTGGACAGGGGCCAAGAGACCCAGTACTTC. Translating it yields CASSLDRGQETQYF.

The gene calls are TRBV4-3 and TRBJ2-4; the match to TRBD1 covers 10 bases. J gave up 5 bases and V 5 bases, and 3 bases lay outside the gene matches. The V gene's germline CDR1 is LGHNA and CDR2 YSLEER. The CDR3 totals 14 residues. CDR3 DNA: TGCGCCAGCAGCTCGACAGGGGGCGAAAACATTCAGTACTTC. As protein: CASSSTGGENIQYF.

The genes are TRBV7-9 and TRBJ2-7; D is uncertain. CDR3 size: 14 residues. In germline, CDR1 is SEHNR, CDR2 FQNEAQ (reference sequence). The V end was cut by 3 bases, the J end by 2 bases, with 11 bases between. CDR3 sequence reads: CASSLGLEPYEQYF. CDR3 sequence (DNA): TGTGCCAGCAGCTTGGGCTTGGAACCCTACGAGCAGTACTTC.

The rearrangement joins TRBV18 to TRBJ1-4, with D maybe TRBD1 (5 bases). This CDR3 region has 14 residues. Germline V gene data show CDR1 as KGHSH and CDR2 as LQKENI. Trimming took 3 bases from V and 4 from J, leaving 9 bases between them. The DNA for the CDR3 is TGTGCCAGCTCACCGTCAGGGAATAATGAAAAACTGTTTTTT. This gives the protein CASSPSGNNEKLFF.

The rearrangement links TRBV23-1 to TRBJ1-5; 11 nucleotides agree with TRBD1. TRBV23-1 is given ORF status, its function remaining uncertain. V was clipped by 0 bases and J by 5 bases; unmatched bases: 6. The CDR3 consists of 17 residues. DNA of the CDR3: TGCGCCAGCAGTCAATCAATAGGGGGACAGGGGGATCAGCCCCAGCATTTT. This encodes CASSQSIGGQGDQPQHF.

This chain links TRBV25-1 with TRBJ2-3; TRBD2 might be the D (5 bases). Trimming pared 6 bases from V and 0 bases from J, leaving 10 bases between. Germline V lookup: CDR1 MGHDK, CDR2 SYGVNS. This CDR3 contains 14 residues. CDR3 nucleotide sequence: TGTGCCAGCAGAGTCGCGGGTAGCACAGATACGCAGTATTTT. Translating gives CASRVAGSTDTQYF.

The rearrangement uses TRBV9 and TRBJ2-2; TRBD1 agrees at 9 bases. The CDR3 covers 15 residues. With 0 bases clipped from V and 6 bases from J, the junction kept 3 bases outside the gene matches. Looked up from germline, CDR1 is SGDLS and CDR2 is YYNGEE. CDR3 in DNA: TGTGCCAGCAGCGTAGGGACAGGGGTCGCCGGGGAGCTGTTTTTT. This codes for CASSVGTGVAGELFF.